This passage covers 20 T cell receptor beta chains from one sample sequenced in a study of cytomegalovirus exposure and HLA in healthy donors. PCR was performed using 60 Vbeta and 13 Jbeta primers. Profiling relied on immunoSEQ multiplex PCR, and the TCRdb table lists in-frame clones only, not all of them. The table includes about 82,000 clones, 65% to 80% detected once. The sample comprised PBMCs. Receptor source: a human donor in good health.

The chain uses TRBV2 and TRBJ2-1; 9 bases match TRBD2. V dropped 4 bases and J dropped 6; count of bases not matched to a gene: 10. The CDR3 runs to 16 residues. Looked up from germline, CDR1 is SNHLY and CDR2 is FYNNEI. The CDR3 DNA is TGTGCCAGCAGTGCCAATAGCGGGGGCCTACGCAATGAGCAGTTCTTC. Protein product: CASSANSGGLRNEQFF.

The chain carries TRBV5-6 and TRBJ1-5; D is possibly TRBD1 (6 bases). CDR3 length: 16 residues. The V end was cut by 0 bases, the J end by 6 bases, with 16 bases between. CDR1 SGHDT and CDR2 YYEEEE come from the germline V gene. CDR3 sequence: CASSLGGLRGPQPQHF. The CDR3 coding sequence is TGTGCCAGCAGCTTGGGGGGGCTCAGGGGACCTCAGCCCCAGCATTTT. Using reference TRBV5-6 and TRBJ1-5 for the parts outside the CDR3, the full variable domain is DAGVTQSPTHLIKTRGQQVTLRCSPKSGHDTVSWYQQALGQGPQFIFQYYEEEERQRGNFPDRFSGHQFPNYSSELNVNALLLGDSALYLCASSLGGLRGPQPQHFGDGTRLSIL.

This clone was observed a handful of times. This rearrangement joins TRBV7-6 to TRBJ2-7, with D maybe TRBD2 (6 bases). Germline V gene sequence: CDR1 SGHVS, CDR2 FNYEAQ. The germline V and J ends were trimmed by 1 base and 2 bases, with 15 bases remaining between them. The CDR3 spans 16 residues. CDR3 nucleotide sequence: TGTGCCAGCAGCTTAGAGTCAAGCGGGCAACCCTACGAGCAGTACTTC. Translating it yields CASSLESSGQPYEQYF.

The genes are TRBV27 and TRBJ2-1; 7 nucleotides align to TRBD1. V shed 3 bases, J shed 10 bases, and the junction held 6 bases outside the gene matches. This CDR3 has 13 amino acids. Germline V CDR1 and CDR2: MNHEY, SMNVEV (reference sequence). This CDR3 reads CASSFPTGVEQFF. The CDR3 nucleotides read TGTGCCAGCAGTTTCCCAACAGGGGTCGAGCAGTTCTTC.

The chain uses TRBV5-1 and TRBJ1-1; possibly TRBD1 for D (6 bases). Trimming shortened V by 4 bases and J by 1 base, and 17 bases separated the two germline ends. Germline V lookup: CDR1 SGHRS, CDR2 YFSETQ. The CDR3 spans 16 residues. The CDR3 sequence is CASSPDPGTTNTEAFF. The CDR3 DNA reads as TGCGCCAGCAGCCCGGACCCCGGGACAACGAACACTGAAGCTTTCTTT. Using reference TRBV5-1 and TRBJ1-1 for the parts outside the CDR3, the full variable domain is KAGVTQTPRYLIKTRGQQVTLSCSPISGHRSVSWYQQTPGQGLQFLFEYFSETQRNKGNFPGRFSGRQFSNSRSEMNVSTLELGDSALYLCASSPDPGTTNTEAFFGQGTRLTVV.

V usage is TRBV6-5 and J usage is TRBJ2-7; 10 bases map to TRBD1. Per the germline V gene, CDR1 is MNHEY and CDR2 is SVGAGI. Trimming removed 7 bases from V and 4 bases from J; junction bases left unmatched: 4. The CDR3 loop spans 13 amino acids. CDR3 nucleotide sequence: TGTGCCAGCACCCGGGACAGGGGATACGAGCAGTACTTC. It yields the protein CASTRDRGYEQYF.

The J gene is TRBJ2-6, the V gene TRBV7-8; 9 bases agree with TRBD1. The CDR3 totals 18 residues. Looked up from germline, CDR1 is SGHVS and CDR2 is FQNEAQ. V lost 4 bases and J lost 2; bases outside the gene matches: 9. The chain's CDR3 is CASSSVPGQGAGANVLTF. The CDR3 DNA sequence: TGTGCCAGCAGCTCCGTCCCGGGACAGGGAGCTGGGGCCAACGTCCTGACTTTC.

V and J are TRBV19 and TRBJ2-1, with D tentatively TRBD2 (5 bases). The V end lost 3 bases, the J end lost 4 bases, and 13 bases lay between the germline ends. This CDR3 is 15 amino acids long. Germline values: CDR1 LNHDA, CDR2 SQIVND (reference sequence). The CDR3 nucleotides are TGTGCCAGTAGTATGGTGCTAGCACCTTACAATGAGCAGTTCTTC. Amino acid sequence: CASSMVLAPYNEQFF.

The CDR3 DNA reads as TGCGCCAGCCGCACCGGGACAGGGGGTTCCTGGTGGGAGCAGTACTTC. This encodes CASRTGTGGSWWEQYF. The V gene is TRBV10-2, the J gene TRBJ2-7; 11 bases agree with TRBD1. Germline CDR1 and CDR2: WSHSY and SAAADI. The V and J ends lost 8 bases and 7 bases, in that order; junction bases with no gene match: 16. CDR3 size: 16 residues.

This sequence joins TRBV9 and TRBJ1-2; 7 nucleotides match TRBD1. The CDR3 loop spans 16 amino acids. Trimming cost V 4 bases and J 4 bases; bases outside gene matches: 13. CDR1 is SGDLS, CDR2 YYNGEE, per germline. The CDR3 loop reads CASSPGAGGSFYGYTF. The DNA for the CDR3 is TGTGCCAGCAGCCCAGGGGCAGGGGGTTCGTTCTATGGCTACACCTTC. Looking up the rest from reference TRBV9 and TRBJ1-2 gives the full variable domain: DSGVTQTPKHLITATGQRVTLRCSPRSGDLSVYWYQQSLDQGLQFLIQYYNGEERAKGNILERFSAQQFPDLHSELNLSSLELGDSALYFCASSPGAGGSFYGYTFGSGTRLTVV.

The rearrangement joins TRBV5-1 to TRBJ2-5; perhaps TRBD1 as D (6 bases). Germline V gene lookup returns CDR1 SGHRS and CDR2 YFSETQ. Trimming removed 0 bases at V and 5 bases at J, with 11 bases between. The CDR3 length is 14 residues. Written as DNA, the CDR3 is TGCGCCAGCAGCTTGGGGACAGCAGACGAGACCCAGTACTTC. Amino acids: CASSLGTADETQYF.

The rearrangement joins TRBV13 to TRBJ2-7; D is undetermined. CDR3 length equals 14 residues. CDR1 PRHDT and CDR2 FYEKMQ come from the germline V gene (reference sequence). V lost 8 bases and J lost 2, with 16 bases in between. The CDR3, as DNA: TGTGCCAGCGCCCGAGGTTCCGCGGCCTACGAGCAGTACTTC. Residues: CASARGSAAYEQYF.

The gene calls are TRBV4-3 and TRBJ1-4; no firm D call. V was cut by 0 bases and J by 10 bases, with 9 bases left in between. Germline V CDR1 and CDR2: LGHNA, YSLEER. This CDR3 comprises 13 residues. The CDR3 region has the DNA TGCGCCAGCAGCCAAGAAGAGGGAGTAAAACTGTTTTTT. It encodes CASSQEEGVKLFF.

V usage is TRBV4-2 and J usage is TRBJ2-2; D gene unclear. Germline V gene data show CDR1 as LGHNA and CDR2 as YNFKEQ. V lost 0 bases, J lost 7 bases, and 15 bases lay in between. This CDR3 has 16 residues. The CDR3 reads CASSQDQQRVIGELFF. The CDR3 DNA follows: TGTGCCAGCAGCCAAGACCAGCAACGGGTAATCGGGGAGCTGTTTTTT.

The chain joins TRBV2 to TRBJ1-5, with a weak D call TRBD1 (6 bases). V was trimmed by 7 bases and J by 0 bases, leaving 10 bases between them. Germline lookup yields CDR1 SNHLY and CDR2 FYNNEI. The CDR3 runs 14 residues. The CDR3 sequence: CASTVQGSNQPQHF. CDR3 nucleotide sequence: TGTGCCAGCACCGTACAGGGTAGCAATCAGCCCCAGCATTTT.

This clone was seen a handful of times. The V and J genes are TRBV27 and TRBJ2-5, with 7 bases that match TRBD1. J lost 5 bases, V lost 5 bases, and 14 bases had no gene match. Germline V lookup: CDR1 MNHEY, CDR2 SMNVEV (reference sequence). The CDR3 is made up of 16 amino acids. CDR3 amino acids: CASSATRQGSGETQYF. The DNA for the CDR3 is TGTGCCAGCAGTGCGACCCGACAGGGCTCCGGGGAGACCCAGTACTTC.

The chain combines TRBV19 with TRBJ1-4; 7 nucleotides match TRBD1. This CDR3 has 14 amino acids. The germline gives CDR1 LNHDA, CDR2 SQIVND (reference sequence). The junction had 9 bases not matched to a gene; V was cut back by 6 bases and J by 8 bases. CDR3 sequence (DNA): TGTGCCAGTAGCGAGAGGGGGCTCGGGGAAAAACTGTTTTTT. It encodes CASSERGLGEKLFF.

This chain connects TRBV10-2 to TRBJ2-7, with D possibly being TRBD2 (5 bases). The germline gives CDR1 WSHSY, CDR2 SAAADI. The CDR3 has 13 amino acids. The ends were cut back, 4 bases at V and 2 bases at J, with 9 bases in the middle. CDR3 residues: CASSVTAAYEQYF. The CDR3 DNA reads as TGCGCCAGCAGTGTAACAGCGGCCTACGAGCAGTACTTC.

The CDR3 protein is CASRDFRTGGNSPLHF. The CDR3 DNA is TGTGCCAGCAGGGATTTCAGGACAGGGGGGAATTCACCCCTCCACTTT. The rearrangement links TRBV2 to TRBJ1-6, with TRBD1 identical over 10 bases. Germline CDR1 and CDR2: SNHLY and FYNNEI. Trimming removed 6 bases from V and 7 bases from J; junction bases left unmatched: 9. The CDR3 extends over 16 amino acids.

The rearrangement uses TRBV19 and TRBJ1-1; maybe TRBD1 (6 bases). This CDR3 region has 15 residues. V lost 0 bases and J 1 base, leaving 9 bases between the germline ends. CDR1 LNHDA and CDR2 SQIVND come from the germline V gene (reference sequence). In nucleotides, the CDR3 is TGTGCCAGTAGTATAGACCAGACAGGGAACACTGAAGCTTTCTTT. Translating gives CASSIDQTGNTEAFF.